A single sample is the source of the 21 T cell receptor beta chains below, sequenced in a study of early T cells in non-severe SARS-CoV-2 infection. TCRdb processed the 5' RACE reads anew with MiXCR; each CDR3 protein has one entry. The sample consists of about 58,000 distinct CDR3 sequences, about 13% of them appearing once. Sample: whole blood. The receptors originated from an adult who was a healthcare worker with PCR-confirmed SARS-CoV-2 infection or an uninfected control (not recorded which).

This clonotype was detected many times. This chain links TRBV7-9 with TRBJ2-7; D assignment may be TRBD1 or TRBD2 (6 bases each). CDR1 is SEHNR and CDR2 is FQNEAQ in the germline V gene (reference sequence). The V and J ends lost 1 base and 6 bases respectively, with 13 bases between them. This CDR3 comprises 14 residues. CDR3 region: CASSLDYRDSEQYF. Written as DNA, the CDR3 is TGTGCCAGCAGCTTAGACTACAGGGACTCCGAGCAGTACTTC.

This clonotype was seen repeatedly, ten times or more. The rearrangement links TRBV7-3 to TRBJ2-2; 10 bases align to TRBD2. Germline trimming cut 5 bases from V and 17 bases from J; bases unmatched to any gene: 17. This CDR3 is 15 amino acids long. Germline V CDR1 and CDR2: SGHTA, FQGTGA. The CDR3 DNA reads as TGTGCCAGCAGCCCGACCGGTAGCGGGGGGTCCGTTCCTTTTTTT. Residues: CASSPTGSGGSVPFF. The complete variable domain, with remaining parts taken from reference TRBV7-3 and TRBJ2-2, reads GAGVSQTPSNKVTEKGKYVELRCDPISGHTALYWYRQSLGQGPEFLIYFQGTGAADDSGLPNDRFFAVRPEGSVSTLKIQRTERGDSAVYLCASSPTGSGGSVPFFGEGSRLTVL.

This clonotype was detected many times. CDR3 bases: TGCGCCAGCAGCTTGGGCGGCAGCTCTGGAAACACCATATATTTT. It specifies CASSLGGSSGNTIYF. The gene calls are TRBV5-1 and TRBJ1-3, with no clear D. The V end lost 0 bases, the J end lost 0 bases, and 7 bases lay between the germline ends. Germline values: CDR1 SGHRS, CDR2 YFSETQ. The CDR3 length is 15 residues.

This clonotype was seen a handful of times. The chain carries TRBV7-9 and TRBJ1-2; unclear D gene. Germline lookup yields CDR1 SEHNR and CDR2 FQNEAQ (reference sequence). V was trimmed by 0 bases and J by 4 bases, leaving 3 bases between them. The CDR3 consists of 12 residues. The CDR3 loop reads CASSLAGYGYTF. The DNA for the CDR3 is TGTGCCAGCAGCTTAGCCGGCTATGGCTACACCTTC.

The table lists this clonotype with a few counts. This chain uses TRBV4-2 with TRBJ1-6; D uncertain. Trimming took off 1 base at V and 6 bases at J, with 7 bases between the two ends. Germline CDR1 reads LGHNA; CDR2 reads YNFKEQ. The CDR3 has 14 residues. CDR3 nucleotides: TGTGCCAGCAGCCAAGGACTGGCTAATTCACCCCTCCACTTT. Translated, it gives CASSQGLANSPLHF.

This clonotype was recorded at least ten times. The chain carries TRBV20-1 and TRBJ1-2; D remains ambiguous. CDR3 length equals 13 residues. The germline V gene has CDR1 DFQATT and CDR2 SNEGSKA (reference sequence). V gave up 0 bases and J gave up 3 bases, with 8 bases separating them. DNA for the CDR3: TGCAGTGCTAGAGATCATAAAGACTATGGCTACACCTTC. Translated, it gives CSARDHKDYGYTF.

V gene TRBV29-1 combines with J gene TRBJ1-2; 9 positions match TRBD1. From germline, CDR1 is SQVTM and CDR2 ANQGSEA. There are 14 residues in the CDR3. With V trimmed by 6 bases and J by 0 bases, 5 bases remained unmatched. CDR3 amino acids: CSVRGQGTNYGYTF. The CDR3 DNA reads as TGCAGCGTGAGAGGACAGGGGACTAACTATGGCTACACCTTC.

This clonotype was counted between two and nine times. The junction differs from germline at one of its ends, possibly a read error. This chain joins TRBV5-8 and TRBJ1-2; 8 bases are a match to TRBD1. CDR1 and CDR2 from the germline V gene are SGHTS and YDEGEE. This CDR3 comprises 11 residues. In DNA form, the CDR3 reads TGTGCCAGCAGCTTGGCGGGGACAGGCATTTTC. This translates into CASSLAGTGIF. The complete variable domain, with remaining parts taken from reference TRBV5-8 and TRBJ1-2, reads EAGVTQSPTHLIKTRGQQATLRCSPISGHTSVYWYQQALGLGLQFLLWYDEGEERNRGNFPPRFSGRQFPNYSSELNVNALELEDSALYLCASSLAGTGIFGSGTRLTVV.

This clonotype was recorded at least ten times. The CDR3 DNA follows: TGTGCCAGCAGTGCGGGAGGGGGGAGGGACAATGAGCAGTTCTTC. This translates into CASSAGGGRDNEQFF. The chain employs TRBV6-6 and TRBJ2-1; 9 positions agree with TRBD2. CDR3 length: 15 amino acids. Germline loops: CDR1 MNHNY, CDR2 SVGAGI (reference sequence). Trimming cost V 5 bases and J 5 bases; bases outside gene matches: 7.

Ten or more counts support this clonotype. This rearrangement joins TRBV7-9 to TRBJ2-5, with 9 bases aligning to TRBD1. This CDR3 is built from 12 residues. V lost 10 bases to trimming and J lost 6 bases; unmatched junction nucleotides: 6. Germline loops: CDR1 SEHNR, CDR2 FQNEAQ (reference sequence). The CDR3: CATTTGGQTQYF. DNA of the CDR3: TGTGCCACGACGACAGGGGGACAGACCCAGTACTTC.

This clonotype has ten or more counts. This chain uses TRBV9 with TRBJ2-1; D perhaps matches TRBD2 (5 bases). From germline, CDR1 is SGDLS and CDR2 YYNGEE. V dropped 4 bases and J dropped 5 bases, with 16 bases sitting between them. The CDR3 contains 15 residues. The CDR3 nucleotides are TGTGCCAGCAGCTTCGGGGTCGCAGGTAACAATGAGCAGTTCTTC. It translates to CASSFGVAGNNEQFF.

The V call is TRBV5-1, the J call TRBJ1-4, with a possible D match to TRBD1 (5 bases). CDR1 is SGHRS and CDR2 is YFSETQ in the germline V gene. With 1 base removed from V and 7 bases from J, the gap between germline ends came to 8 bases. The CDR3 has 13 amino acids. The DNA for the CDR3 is TGCGCCAGCAGCTTGACAGGTTCTGAAAAACTGTTTTTT. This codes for CASSLTGSEKLFF.

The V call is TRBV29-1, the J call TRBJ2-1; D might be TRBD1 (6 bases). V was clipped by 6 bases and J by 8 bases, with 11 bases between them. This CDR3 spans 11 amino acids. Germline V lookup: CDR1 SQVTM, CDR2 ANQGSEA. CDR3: CSVRPGDEQFF. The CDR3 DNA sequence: TGCAGCGTCCGGCCAGGGGATGAGCAGTTCTTC.

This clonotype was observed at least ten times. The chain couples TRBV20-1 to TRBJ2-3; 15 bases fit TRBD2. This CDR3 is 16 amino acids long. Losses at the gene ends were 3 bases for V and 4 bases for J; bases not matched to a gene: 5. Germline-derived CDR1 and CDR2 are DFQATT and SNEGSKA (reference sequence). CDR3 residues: CSASWTSGRASDTQYF. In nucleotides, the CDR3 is TGCAGTGCTAGCTGGACTAGCGGGAGGGCTTCAGATACGCAGTATTTT.

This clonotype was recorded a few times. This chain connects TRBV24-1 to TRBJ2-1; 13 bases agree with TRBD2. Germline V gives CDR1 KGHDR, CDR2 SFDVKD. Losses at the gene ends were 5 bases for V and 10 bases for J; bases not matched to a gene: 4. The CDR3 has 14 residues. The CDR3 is CATSGTSGGWEQFF. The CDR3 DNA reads TGTGCCACCAGTGGGACTAGCGGGGGCTGGGAGCAGTTCTTC.

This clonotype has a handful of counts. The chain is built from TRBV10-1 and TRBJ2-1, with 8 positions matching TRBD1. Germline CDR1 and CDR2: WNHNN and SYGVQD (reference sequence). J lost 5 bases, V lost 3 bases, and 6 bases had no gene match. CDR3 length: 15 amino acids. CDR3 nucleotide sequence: TGCGCCAGCAGTGACCACGGGACAGGTCACAATGAGCAGTTCTTC. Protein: CASSDHGTGHNEQFF.

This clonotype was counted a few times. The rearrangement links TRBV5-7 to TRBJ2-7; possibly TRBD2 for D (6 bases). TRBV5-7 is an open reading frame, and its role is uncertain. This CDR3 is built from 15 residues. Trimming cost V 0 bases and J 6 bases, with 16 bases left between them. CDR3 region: CASSLVGGNPCEQYF. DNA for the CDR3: TGTGCCAGCAGCTTGGTGGGCGGGAACCCCTGCGAGCAGTACTTC.

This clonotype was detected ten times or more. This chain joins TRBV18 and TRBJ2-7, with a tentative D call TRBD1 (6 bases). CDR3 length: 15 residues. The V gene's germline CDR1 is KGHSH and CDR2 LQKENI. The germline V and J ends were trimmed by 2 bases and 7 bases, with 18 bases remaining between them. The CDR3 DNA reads TGTGCCAGCTCACCAAGGGCAACAGGGCAGAAGGAGCAGTACTTC. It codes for CASSPRATGQKEQYF.

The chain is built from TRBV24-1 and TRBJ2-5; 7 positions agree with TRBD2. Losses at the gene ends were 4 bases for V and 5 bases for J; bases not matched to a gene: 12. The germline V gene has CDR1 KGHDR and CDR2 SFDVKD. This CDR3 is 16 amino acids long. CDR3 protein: CATSDPRGGTRETQYF. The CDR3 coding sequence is TGTGCCACCAGTGACCCCCGGGGAGGGACGAGGGAGACCCAGTACTTC.

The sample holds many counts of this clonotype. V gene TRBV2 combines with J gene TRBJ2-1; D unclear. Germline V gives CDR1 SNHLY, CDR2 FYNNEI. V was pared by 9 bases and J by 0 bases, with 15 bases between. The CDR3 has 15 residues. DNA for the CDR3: TGTGCCAGATCGGGCCGTCCGAGCTCCTACAATGAGCAGTTCTTC. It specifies CARSGRPSSYNEQFF.

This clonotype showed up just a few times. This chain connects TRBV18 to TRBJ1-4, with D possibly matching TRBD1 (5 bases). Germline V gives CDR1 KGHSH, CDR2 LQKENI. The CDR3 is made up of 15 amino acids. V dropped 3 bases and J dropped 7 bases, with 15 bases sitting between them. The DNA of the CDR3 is TGTGCCAGCTCACCTAATGGGGCCTGGGGTGAAAAACTGTTTTTT. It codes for CASSPNGAWGEKLFF.